One T cell receptor beta chain is described in this entry. The data belong to a study of T cell responses to AZD1222 COVID-19 vaccine. Generated by immunoSEQ multiplex PCR, the TCRdb table keeps only in-frame clones and is missing some. This sample yields tens of thousands of clones, of which 82% are seen a single time; around 5% belongs to the top ten. This specimen was peripheral blood, taken on day 0 of AZD1222 vaccination. The clonotype comes from an adult in good health.

This chain's CDR3 is CASSPLGSGGDETQYF. In DNA form, the CDR3 reads TGTGCCAGCAGCCCCTTGGGTAGCGGGGGGGATGAGACCCAGTACTTC. J is TRBJ2-5 and V is TRBV7-6, with 11 bases that match TRBD2. This CDR3 comprises 16 residues. J gave up 5 bases and V 5 bases, and 10 bases lay outside the gene matches. From germline, CDR1 is SGHVS and CDR2 FNYEAQ.